These T cell receptor beta chains were read from a single sample in a study of identical twins. TCRdb re-called the 5' RACE reads through MiXCR, storing one row per CDR3 protein. The sample shows about 210,000 distinct CDR3 sequences, about a tenth of them seen only once. Input material: memory (CD45RO+) T cells sorted from blood. These receptors originate from a woman aged 18 to 35 in good health. CDR3s include the opening cysteine and the closing phenylalanine or tryptophan. The D gene is left open where the match is weak. Rows may omit the clone size; those that give it use once, few, many or a size class.

TRBV10-1	many	TRBJ2-7	TRBD2	TGCGCCAGCAGCAGACTAGCGGGCTACGAGCAGTACTTC	CASSRLAGYEQYF
TRBV5-1	NA	TRBJ1-1	NA	TGCGCCAGCAGCGGGGGGAACGTGGGAAACACTGAAGCTTTCTTT	CASSGGNVGNTEAFF
TRBV7-8	many	TRBJ1-1	NA	TGTGCCAGCAGCCCCGGAATGTCACCGAACACTGAAGCTTTCTTT	CASSPGMSPNTEAFF
TRBV12-3/TRBV12-4	many	TRBJ1-2	NA	TGTGCCAGCAGACAGCCCTCAGGGAGGATCGCTGGCTACACCTTC	CASRQPSGRIAGYTF
TRBV7-9	few	TRBJ2-2	NA	TGTGCCAGCAGCCCCGTGGGGAACACCGGGGAGCTGTTTTTT	CASSPVGNTGELFF
TRBV7-6	few	TRBJ2-1	TRBD1	TGTGCCAGCATCGGACAGGGCTACAATGAGCAGTTCTTC	CASIGQGYNEQFF
TRBV20-1	few	TRBJ2-7	TRBD1	TGCAGTGCCACAGGACAGGGTTTCGACGAGCAGTACTTC	CSATGQGFDEQYF
TRBV3-1	few	TRBJ2-6	NA	TGTGCCAGCAGCCAAAGTCTGGGCTCTGGGGCCAACGTCCTGACTTTC	CASSQSLGSGANVLTF
TRBV6-2/TRBV6-3	few	TRBJ2-7	TRBD2	TGTGCCAGCAGAGGACTAGCGGGAGCGGGGTCCTACGAGCAGTACTTC	CASRGLAGAGSYEQYF
TRBV2	NA	TRBJ1-5	NA	TGTGCCAGCTCGGATCAGAGTAGCAATCAGCCCCAGCATTTT	CASSDQSSNQPQHF